This T cell receptor beta chain comes out of a study of human T cells and chemical hapten exposure. Overall study: Patches that contained 0.01% DPC were applied to the upper back and read at 6 days. Mostly female patients had alopecia areata, totalis or universalis. Notes on the study in general: TCRs exceeding a frequency of 1 in 1000 stayed unchanged under DPC sensitization.

The time point was: pre-sensitization, week 0. Treatment indicated: therapeutic diphenylcyclopropenone sensitization with weekly scalp DPC. TCRdb ran MiXCR on the RACE reads and lists one entry per CDR3 protein. The sample records approximately 400,000 distinct CDR3 sequences, 4.5% to 5.5% being singletons. Germline V gene data show CDR1 as DFQATT and CDR2 as SNEGSKA (reference sequence). V was shortened by 6 bases and J by 6 bases, with 15 bases between the two germline ends. CDR3 length: 13 residues. This clonotype was detected ten times or more. The antigen is undetermined. This sequence joins TRBV20-1 and TRBJ1-5; D is perhaps TRBD1 (6 bases). The starting material was whole blood, obtained in connection with sensitization to the hapten diphenylcyclopropenone (DPC). The sequence derives from a woman between 45 and 60 years old with alopecia areata. Some clones in this sample may be carry-over from other donors' samples. As DNA, the CDR3 is TGCAGTGCCACCCAGGGGATATCTCAGCCCCAGCATTTT. It yields the protein CSATQGISQPQHF.